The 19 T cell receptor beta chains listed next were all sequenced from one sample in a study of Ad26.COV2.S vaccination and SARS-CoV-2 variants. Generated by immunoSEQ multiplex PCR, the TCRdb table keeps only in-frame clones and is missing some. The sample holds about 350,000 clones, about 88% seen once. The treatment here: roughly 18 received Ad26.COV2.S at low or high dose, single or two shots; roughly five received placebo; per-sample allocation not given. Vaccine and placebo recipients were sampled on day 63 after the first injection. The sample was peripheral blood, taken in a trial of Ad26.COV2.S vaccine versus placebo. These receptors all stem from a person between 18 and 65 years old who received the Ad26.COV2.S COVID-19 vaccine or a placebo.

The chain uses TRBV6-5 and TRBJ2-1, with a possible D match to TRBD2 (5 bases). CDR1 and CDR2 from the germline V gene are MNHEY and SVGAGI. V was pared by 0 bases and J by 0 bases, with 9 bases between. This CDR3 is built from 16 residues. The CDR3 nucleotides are TGTGCCAGCAGTTACTCAAAGCGGAGCTCCTACAATGAGCAGTTCTTC. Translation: CASSYSKRSSYNEQFF.

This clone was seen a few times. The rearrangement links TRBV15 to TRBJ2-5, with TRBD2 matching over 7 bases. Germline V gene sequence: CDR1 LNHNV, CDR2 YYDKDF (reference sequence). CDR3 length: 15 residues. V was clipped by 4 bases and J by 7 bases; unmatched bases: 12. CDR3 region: CATSTLGGIMGTQYF. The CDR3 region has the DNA TGTGCCACCAGCACCTTGGGGGGGATAATGGGGACCCAGTACTTC.

The DNA for the CDR3 is TGTGCCAGCTCACGGCAGACCCTTACCGGGGAGCTGTTTTTT. It translates to CASSRQTLTGELFF. The chain combines TRBV18 with TRBJ2-2, with D unclear. V was cut by 4 bases and J by 5 bases, with 11 bases left in between. This CDR3 is built from 14 residues. Germline V gene data show CDR1 as KGHSH and CDR2 as LQKENI.

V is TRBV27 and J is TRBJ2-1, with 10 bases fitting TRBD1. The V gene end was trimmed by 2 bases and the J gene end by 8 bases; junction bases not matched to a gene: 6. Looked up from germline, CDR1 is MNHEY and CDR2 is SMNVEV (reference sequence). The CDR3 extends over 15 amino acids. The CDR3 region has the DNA TGTGCCAGCAGTTTACCGGGACAGGGGATTTATGAGCAGTTCTTC. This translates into CASSLPGQGIYEQFF.

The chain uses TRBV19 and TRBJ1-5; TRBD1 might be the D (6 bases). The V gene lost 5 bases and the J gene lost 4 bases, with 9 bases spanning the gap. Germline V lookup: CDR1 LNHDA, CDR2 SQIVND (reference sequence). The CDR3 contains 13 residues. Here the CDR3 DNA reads TGTGCCAGTAGTCTACAGGGAAATCAGCCCCAGCATTTT. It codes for CASSLQGNQPQHF.

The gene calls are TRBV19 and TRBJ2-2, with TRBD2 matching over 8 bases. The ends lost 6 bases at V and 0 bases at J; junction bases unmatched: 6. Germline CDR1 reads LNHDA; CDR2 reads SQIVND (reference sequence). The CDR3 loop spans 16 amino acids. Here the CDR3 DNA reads TGTGCCAGTAGCAACATAGCGGGGACGAACACCGGGGAGCTGTTTTTT. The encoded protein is CASSNIAGTNTGELFF.

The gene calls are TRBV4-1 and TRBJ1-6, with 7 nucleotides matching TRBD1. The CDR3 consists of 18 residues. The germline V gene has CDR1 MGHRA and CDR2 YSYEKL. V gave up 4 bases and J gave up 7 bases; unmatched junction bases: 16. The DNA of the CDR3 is TGCGCCAGCAGCCTCCAAGGGAGGCTTACAGGGGAGAATTCACCCCTCCACTTT. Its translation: CASSLQGRLTGENSPLHF.

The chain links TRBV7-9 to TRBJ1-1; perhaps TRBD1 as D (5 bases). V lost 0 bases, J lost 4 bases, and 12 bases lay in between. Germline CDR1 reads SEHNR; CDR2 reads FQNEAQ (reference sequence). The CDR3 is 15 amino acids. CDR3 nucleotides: TGTGCCAGCAGCTTAGCGTCCGGGGGGAGCACTGAAGCTTTCTTT. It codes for CASSLASGGSTEAFF.

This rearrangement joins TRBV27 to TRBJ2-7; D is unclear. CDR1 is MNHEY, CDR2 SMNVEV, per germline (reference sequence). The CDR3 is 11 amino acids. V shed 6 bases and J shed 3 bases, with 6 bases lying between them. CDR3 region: CASRSNYEQYF. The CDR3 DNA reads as TGTGCCAGCAGATCAAACTACGAGCAGTACTTC.

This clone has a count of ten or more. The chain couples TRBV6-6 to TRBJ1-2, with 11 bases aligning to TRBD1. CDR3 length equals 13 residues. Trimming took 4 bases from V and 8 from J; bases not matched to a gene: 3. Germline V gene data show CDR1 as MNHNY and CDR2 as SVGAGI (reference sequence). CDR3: CASSWTGGEGYTF. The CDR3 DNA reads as TGTGCCAGCAGTTGGACAGGGGGCGAGGGCTACACCTTC.

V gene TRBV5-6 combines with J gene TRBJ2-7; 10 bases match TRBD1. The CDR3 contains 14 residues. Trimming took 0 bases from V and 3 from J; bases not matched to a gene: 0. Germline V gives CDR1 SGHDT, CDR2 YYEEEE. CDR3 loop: CASSLGTGGYEQYF. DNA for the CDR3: TGTGCCAGCAGCTTGGGGACAGGGGGCTACGAGCAGTACTTC.

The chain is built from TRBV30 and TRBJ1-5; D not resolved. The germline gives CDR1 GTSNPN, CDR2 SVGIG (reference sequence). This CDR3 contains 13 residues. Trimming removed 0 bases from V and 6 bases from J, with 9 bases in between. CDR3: CAWSVFGTQPQHF. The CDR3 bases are TGTGCCTGGAGTGTCTTTGGCACTCAGCCCCAGCATTTT. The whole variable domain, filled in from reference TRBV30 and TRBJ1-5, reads SQTIHQWPATLVQPVGSPLSLECTVEGTSNPNLYWYRQAAGRGLQLLFYSVGIGQISSEVPQNLSASRPQDRQFILSSKKLLLSDSGFYLCAWSVFGTQPQHFGDGTRLSIL.

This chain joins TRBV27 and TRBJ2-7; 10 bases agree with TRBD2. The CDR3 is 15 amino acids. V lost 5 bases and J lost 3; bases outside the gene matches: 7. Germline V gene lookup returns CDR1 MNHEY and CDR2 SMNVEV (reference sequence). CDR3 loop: CASSLRLAGVYEQYF. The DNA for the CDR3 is TGTGCCAGCAGTCTTCGGCTAGCGGGAGTCTACGAGCAGTACTTC.

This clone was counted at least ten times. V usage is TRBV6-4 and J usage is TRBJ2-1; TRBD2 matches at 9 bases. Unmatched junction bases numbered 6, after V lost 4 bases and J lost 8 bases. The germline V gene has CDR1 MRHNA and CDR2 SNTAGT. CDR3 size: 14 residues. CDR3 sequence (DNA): TGTGCCAGCAGTGTGGCGGGGGGGTCGGATGAGCAGTTCTTC. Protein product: CASSVAGGSDEQFF.

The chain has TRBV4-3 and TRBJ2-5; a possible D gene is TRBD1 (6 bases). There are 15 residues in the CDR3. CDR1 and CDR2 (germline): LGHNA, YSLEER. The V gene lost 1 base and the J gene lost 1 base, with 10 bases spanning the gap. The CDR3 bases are TGCGCCAGCAGCCAAGGGCCAGGGGCCCAAGAGACCCAGTACTTC. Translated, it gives CASSQGPGAQETQYF.

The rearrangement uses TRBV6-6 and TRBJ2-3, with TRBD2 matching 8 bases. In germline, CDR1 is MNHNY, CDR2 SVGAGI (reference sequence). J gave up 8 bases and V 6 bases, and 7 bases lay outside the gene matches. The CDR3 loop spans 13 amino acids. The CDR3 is CASSGRAGGTQYF. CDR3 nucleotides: TGTGCCAGCAGCGGGAGGGCCGGCGGTACGCAGTATTTT.

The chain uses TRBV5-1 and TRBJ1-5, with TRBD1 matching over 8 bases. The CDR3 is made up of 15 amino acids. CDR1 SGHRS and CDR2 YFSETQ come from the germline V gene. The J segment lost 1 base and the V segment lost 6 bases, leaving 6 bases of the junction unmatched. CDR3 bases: TGCGCCAGCAACTTTGGACAGGGCAGCAATCAGCCCCAGCATTTT. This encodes CASNFGQGSNQPQHF.

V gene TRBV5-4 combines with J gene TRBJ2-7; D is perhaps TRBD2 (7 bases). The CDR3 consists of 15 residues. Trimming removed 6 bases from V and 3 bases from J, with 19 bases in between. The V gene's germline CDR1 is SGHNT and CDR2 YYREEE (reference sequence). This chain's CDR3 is CASTLGGDLSYEQYF. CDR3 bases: TGTGCCAGCACACTAGGGGGGGATCTAAGCTACGAGCAGTACTTC.

CDR3 nucleotides: TGTGCCAGCAGCTTGGTAGGCCAGCCCCAGCATTTT. Translating gives CASSLVGQPQHF. The J gene is TRBJ1-5, the V gene TRBV5-6; unclear D gene. Germline values: CDR1 SGHDT, CDR2 YYEEEE. The CDR3 has 12 residues. With 0 bases removed from V and 7 bases from J, the gap between germline ends came to 5 bases. Combining the CDR3 with reference TRBV5-6 and TRBJ1-5 gives the whole variable domain DAGVTQSPTHLIKTRGQQVTLRCSPKSGHDTVSWYQQALGQGPQFIFQYYEEEERQRGNFPDRFSGHQFPNYSSELNVNALLLGDSALYLCASSLVGQPQHFGDGTRLSIL.